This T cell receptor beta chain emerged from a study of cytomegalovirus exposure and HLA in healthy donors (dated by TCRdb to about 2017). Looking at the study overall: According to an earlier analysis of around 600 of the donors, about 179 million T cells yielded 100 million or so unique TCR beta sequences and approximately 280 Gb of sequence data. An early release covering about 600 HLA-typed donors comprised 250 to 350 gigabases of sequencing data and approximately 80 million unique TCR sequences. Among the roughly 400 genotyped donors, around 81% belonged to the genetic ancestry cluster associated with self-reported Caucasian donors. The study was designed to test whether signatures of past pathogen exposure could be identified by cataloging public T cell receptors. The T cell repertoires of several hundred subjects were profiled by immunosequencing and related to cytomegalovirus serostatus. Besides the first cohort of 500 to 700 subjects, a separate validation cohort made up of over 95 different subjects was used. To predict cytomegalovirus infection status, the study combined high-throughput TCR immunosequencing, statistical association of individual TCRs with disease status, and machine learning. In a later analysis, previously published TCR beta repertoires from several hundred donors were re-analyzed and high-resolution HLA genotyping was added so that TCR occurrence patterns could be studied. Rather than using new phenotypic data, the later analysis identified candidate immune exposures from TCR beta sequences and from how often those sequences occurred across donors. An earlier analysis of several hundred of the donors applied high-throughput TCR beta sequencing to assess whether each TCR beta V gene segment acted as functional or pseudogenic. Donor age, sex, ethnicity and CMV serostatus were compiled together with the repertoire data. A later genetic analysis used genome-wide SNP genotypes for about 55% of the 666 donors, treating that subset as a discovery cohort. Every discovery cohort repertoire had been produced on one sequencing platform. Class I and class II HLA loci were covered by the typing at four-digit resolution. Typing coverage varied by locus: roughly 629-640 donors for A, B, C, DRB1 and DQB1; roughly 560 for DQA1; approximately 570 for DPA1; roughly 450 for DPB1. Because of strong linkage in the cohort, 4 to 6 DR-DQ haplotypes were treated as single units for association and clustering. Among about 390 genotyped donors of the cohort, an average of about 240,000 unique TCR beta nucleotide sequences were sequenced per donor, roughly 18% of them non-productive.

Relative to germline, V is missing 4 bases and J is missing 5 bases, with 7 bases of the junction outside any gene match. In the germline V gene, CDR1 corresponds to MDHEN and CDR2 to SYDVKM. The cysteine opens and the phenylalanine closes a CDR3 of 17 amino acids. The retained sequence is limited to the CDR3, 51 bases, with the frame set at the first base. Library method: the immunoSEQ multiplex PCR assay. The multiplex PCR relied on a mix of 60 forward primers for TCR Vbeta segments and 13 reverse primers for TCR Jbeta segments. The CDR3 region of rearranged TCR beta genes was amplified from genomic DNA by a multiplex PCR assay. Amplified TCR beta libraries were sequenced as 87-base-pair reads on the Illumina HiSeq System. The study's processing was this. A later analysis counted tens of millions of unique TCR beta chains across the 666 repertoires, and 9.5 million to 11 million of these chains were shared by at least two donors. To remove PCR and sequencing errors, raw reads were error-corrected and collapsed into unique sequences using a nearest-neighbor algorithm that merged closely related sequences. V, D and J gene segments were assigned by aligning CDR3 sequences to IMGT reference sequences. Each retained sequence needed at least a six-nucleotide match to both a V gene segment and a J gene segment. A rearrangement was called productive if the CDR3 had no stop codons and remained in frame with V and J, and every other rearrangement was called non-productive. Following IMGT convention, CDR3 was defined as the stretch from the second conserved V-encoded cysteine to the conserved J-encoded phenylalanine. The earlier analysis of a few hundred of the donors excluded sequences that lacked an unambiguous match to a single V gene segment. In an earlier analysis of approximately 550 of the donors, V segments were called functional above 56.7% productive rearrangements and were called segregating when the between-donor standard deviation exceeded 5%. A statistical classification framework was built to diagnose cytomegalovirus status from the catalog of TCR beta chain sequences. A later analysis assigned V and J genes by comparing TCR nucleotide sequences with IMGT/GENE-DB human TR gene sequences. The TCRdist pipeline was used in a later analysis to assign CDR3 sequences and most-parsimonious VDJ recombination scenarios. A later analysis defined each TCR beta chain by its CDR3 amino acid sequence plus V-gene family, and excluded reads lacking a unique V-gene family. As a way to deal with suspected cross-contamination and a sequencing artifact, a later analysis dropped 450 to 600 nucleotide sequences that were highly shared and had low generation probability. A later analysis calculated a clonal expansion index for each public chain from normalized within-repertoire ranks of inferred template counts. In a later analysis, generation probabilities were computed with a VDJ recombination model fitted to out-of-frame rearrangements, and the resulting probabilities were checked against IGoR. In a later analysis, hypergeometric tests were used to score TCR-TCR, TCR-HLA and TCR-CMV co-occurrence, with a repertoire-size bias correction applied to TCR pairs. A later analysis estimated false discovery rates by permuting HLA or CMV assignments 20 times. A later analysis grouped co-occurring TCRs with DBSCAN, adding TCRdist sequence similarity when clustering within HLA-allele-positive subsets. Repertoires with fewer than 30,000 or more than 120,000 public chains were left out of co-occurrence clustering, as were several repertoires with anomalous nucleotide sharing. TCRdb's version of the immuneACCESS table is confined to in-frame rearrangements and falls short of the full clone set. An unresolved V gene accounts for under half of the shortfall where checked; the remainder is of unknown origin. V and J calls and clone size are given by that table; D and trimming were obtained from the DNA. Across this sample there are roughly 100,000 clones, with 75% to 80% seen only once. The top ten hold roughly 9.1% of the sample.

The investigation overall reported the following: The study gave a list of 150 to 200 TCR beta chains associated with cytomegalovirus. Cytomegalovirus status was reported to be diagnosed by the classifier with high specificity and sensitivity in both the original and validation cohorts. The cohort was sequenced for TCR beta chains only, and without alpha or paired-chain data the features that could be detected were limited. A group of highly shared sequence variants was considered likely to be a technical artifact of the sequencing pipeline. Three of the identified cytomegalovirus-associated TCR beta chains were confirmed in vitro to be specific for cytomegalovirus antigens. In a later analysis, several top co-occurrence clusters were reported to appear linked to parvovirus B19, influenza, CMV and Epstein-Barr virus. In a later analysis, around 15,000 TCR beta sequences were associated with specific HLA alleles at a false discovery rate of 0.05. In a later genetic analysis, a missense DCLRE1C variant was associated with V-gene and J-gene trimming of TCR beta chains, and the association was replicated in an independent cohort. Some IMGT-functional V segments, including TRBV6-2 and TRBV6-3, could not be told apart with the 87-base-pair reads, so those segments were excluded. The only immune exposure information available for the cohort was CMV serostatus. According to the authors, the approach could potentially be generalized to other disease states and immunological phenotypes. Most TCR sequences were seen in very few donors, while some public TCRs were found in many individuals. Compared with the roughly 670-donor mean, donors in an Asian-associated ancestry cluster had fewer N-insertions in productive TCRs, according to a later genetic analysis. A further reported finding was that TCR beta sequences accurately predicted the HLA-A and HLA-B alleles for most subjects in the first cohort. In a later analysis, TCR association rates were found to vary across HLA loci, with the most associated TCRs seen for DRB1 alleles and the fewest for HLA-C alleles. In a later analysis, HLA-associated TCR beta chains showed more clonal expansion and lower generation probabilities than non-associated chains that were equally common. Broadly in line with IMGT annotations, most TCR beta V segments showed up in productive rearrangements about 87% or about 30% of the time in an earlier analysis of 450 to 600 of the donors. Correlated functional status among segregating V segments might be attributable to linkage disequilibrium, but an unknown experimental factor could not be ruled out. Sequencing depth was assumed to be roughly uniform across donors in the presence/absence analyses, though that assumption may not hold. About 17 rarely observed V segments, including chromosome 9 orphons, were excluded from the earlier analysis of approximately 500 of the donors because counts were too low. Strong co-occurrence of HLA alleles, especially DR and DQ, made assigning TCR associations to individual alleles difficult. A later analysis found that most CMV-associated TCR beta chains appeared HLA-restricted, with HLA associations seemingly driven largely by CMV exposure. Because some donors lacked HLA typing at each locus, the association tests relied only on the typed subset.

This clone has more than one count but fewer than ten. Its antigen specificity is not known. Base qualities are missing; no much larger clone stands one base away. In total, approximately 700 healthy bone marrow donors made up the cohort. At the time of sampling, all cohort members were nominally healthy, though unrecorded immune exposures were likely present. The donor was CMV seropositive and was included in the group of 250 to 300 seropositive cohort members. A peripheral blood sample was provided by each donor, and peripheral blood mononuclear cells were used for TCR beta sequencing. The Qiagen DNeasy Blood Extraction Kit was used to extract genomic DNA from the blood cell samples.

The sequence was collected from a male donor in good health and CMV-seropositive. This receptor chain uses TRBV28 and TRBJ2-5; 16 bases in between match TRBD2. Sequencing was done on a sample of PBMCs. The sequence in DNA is TGTGCCAGCAGTTCGGGGACTAGCGGGAGGGCCGGTGAGACCCAGTACTTC. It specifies CASSSGTSGRAGETQYF. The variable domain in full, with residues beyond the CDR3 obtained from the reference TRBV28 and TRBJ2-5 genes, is DVKVTQSSRYLVKRTGEKVFLECVQDMDHENMFWYRQDPGLGLRLIYFSYDVKMKEKGDIPEGYSVSREKKERFSLILESASTNQTSMYLCASSSGTSGRAGETQYFGPGTRLLVL.